The rows below give T cell receptor beta chains drawn from one sample of a study of radiotherapy plus CTLA-4 blockade in lung cancer. Some clones are missing from TCRdb's copy, which holds only in-frame ones; the method was immunoSEQ multiplex PCR. The table lists tens of thousands of clones, around nine tenths of them singletons. The sequences come from peripheral blood, collected from a patient treated with radiotherapy plus ipilimumab. These receptor sequences come from a human donor with non-small cell lung cancer that progressed on radiotherapy plus ipilimumab. CDR3s include the opening cysteine and the closing phenylalanine or tryptophan. D genes are given only for firm matches. The size field is filled for only some rows; it gives once, few, many or a size class.

D	V	J	size	DNA	CDR3
.	TRBV5-1	TRBJ1-1	.	TGCGCCAGCAGCCCGACGGGGGCGCGAACTGAAGCTTTCTTT	CASSPTGARTEAFF
.	TRBV9	TRBJ2-1	.	TGTGCCAGCAGCGTACACCGGGACACCTACAATGAGCAGTTCTTC	CASSVHRDTYNEQFF
TRBD2	TRBV4-3	TRBJ2-3	.	TGCGCCAGCAGCCGTAGCGGGGTCGGCACAGATACGCAGTATTTT	CASSRSGVGTDTQYF
TRBD1	TRBV19	TRBJ1-4	.	TGTGCCAGTACCGACTCAGGGGGACGGGAAAAACTGTTTTTT	CASTDSGGREKLFF
.	TRBV19	TRBJ2-1	.	TGTGCCAGTAGTATGGTATATGGGGACTACAATGAGCAGTTCTTC	CASSMVYGDYNEQFF
.	TRBV2	TRBJ1-3	.	TGTGCCAGCAGTGGGACAGCCTCTGGAAACACCATATATTTT	CASSGTASGNTIYF
TRBD2	TRBV5-4	TRBJ2-3	.	TGTGCAGCGGGGGGACGCGATAGCACAGATACGCAGTATTTT	CAAGGRDSTDTQYF
TRBD2	TRBV7-2	TRBJ2-1	.	TGTGCCAGCAGCTTCCTTGGACTAGCTGATGAGCAGTTCTTC	CASSFLGLADEQFF
TRBD1	TRBV5-3	TRBJ1-4	.	TGTGCCAGAAGCTTACAGGGGGCTGCTAATGAAAAACTGTTTTTT	CARSLQGAANEKLFF
TRBD1	TRBV19	TRBJ1-2	once	TGTGCCAGTAGGCGGACAGGCCATGGCTACACCTTC	CASRRTGHGYTF
.	TRBV7-2	TRBJ2-2	.	TGTGCCAGCAGCTTAGCAGTTGGGGGCGCGGGGGAGCTGTTTTTT	CASSLAVGGAGELFF
.	TRBV7-9	TRBJ2-7	few	TGTGCCAGCAGCTCTAGCGACTACGAGCAGTACTTC	CASSSSDYEQYF
TRBD1	TRBV7-9	TRBJ1-3	few	TGTGCCAGCAGCACGACAGGGGCCAACTCTGGAAACACCATATATTTT	CASSTTGANSGNTIYF
.	TRBV4-1	TRBJ2-3	.	TGCGCCAGCAGCCGCGCGGGGGCCAGCACAGATACGCAGTATTTT	CASSRAGASTDTQYF
TRBD1	TRBV10-2	TRBJ2-6	.	TGCGCCAGCAGTGAGCAGGCAGGGGGTTCTGGGGCCAACGTCCTGACTTTC	CASSEQAGGSGANVLTF
.	TRBV10-1	TRBJ2-3	.	TGCGCCAGCAGTGTACCCCTCCCGCGGGACCATGGTTCAGCAGATACGCAGTATTTT	CASSVPLPRDHGSADTQYF
TRBD1	TRBV14	TRBJ1-2	few	TGTGCCAGCAGCCCACAACAGGGGGCGCGGAGCTACACCTTC	CASSPQQGARSYTF
.	TRBV19	TRBJ2-2	.	TGTGCCAGTAGGTTTGGAAAGGGCGACACCGGGGAGCTGTTTTTT	CASRFGKGDTGELFF
.	TRBV6-1	TRBJ1-4	.	TGTGCCAGCAGTGGAACAGGCGCGTCACCTCGGGAAAAACTGTTTTTT	CASSGTGASPREKLFF
TRBD2	TRBV29-1	TRBJ2-1	.	TGCAGCGGGACTAGTATCGACAATGAGCAGTTCTTC	CSGTSIDNEQFF
.	TRBV5-1	TRBJ1-3	once	TGCGCCAGCAGCTTGGGACAGGTCTCTGGAAACACCATATATTTT	CASSLGQVSGNTIYF
TRBD2	TRBV7-3	TRBJ2-7	.	TGTGCCAGCAGCTGCGCTAGCGGTACCTACGAGCAGTACTTC	CASSCASGTYEQYF
TRBD1	TRBV10-3	TRBJ1-1	.	TGTGCCATCAGTAAGAACTTTGACAGGGCTGTTGAAGCTTTCTTT	CAISKNFDRAVEAFF
.	TRBV28	TRBJ1-6	.	TGTGCCAGCAGTTTCCTGGGGGATAATTCACCCCTCCACTTT	CASSFLGDNSPLHF
.	TRBV9	TRBJ1-2	.	TGTGCCAGCAGCCCCCCGGGACAATATGGCTACACCTTC	CASSPPGQYGYTF
.	TRBV5-1	TRBJ1-3	.	TGCGCCAGCAGCTTGGTTGCCAACTCTGGAAACACCATATATTTT	CASSLVANSGNTIYF
.	TRBV7-9	TRBJ2-2	.	TGTGCCAGCAGCTCCCTACTAGAAAACTCCGGGGAGCTGTTTTTT	CASSSLLENSGELFF
.	TRBV4-2	TRBJ1-1	.	TGTGCCAGCAGCCATGTAGGGAACAGGTTTGTTAACACTGAAGCTTTCTTT	CASSHVGNRFVNTEAFF
.	TRBV7-6	TRBJ2-1	.	TGTGCCAGCAGCTTAGCTAGCCCCCAGTCCTACAATGAGCAGTTCTTC	CASSLASPQSYNEQFF
.	TRBV27	TRBJ1-2	.	TGTGCCAGCAGTCAAGGGGGACATGGCTACACCTTC	CASSQGGHGYTF
.	TRBV28	TRBJ2-7	.	TGTGCCAGCTTAGGGGCGGGGCTAGCTTGGGAGCAGTACTTC	CASLGAGLAWEQYF
.	TRBV30	TRBJ2-5	.	TGTGCCTGGAGAATTGCGGGGGCCGGCGAGACCCAGTACTTC	CAWRIAGAGETQYF
TRBD1	TRBV28	TRBJ2-5	.	TGTGCCACTACGCGACAGGGTCGACAAGAGACCCAGTACTTC	CATTRQGRQETQYF
.	TRBV7-9	TRBJ2-2	few	TGTGCCAGCAGCCTAGCCCTCGGACAGAAAAACACCGGGGAGCTGTTTTTT	CASSLALGQKNTGELFF
.	TRBV6-4	TRBJ1-2	.	TGTGCCAGCAGTAAAGGACAGAACTATGGCTACACCTTC	CASSKGQNYGYTF
.	TRBV18	TRBJ2-2	once	TGTGCCAGCTCTCCCACGCTCAGGGAGAACACCGGGGAGCTGTTTTTT	CASSPTLRENTGELFF
TRBD2	TRBV7-2	TRBJ2-3	.	TGTGCCAGCAGCTTGGGCAGCGGGGGCACAGATACGCAGTATTTT	CASSLGSGGTDTQYF
TRBD2	TRBV9	TRBJ2-1	.	TGTGCCAGCAGCGCCGGACTAGCGGGAGTGAACAATGAGCAGTTCTTC	CASSAGLAGVNNEQFF
TRBD1	TRBV19	TRBJ1-2	.	TGTGCCAGTACGACAGGGAATCAGGGCTACACCTTC	CASTTGNQGYTF
TRBD2	TRBV7-9	TRBJ2-1	.	TGTGCCAGCAGCTTACTAGCGGACTACTACAATGAGCAGTTCTTC	CASSLLADYYNEQFF
TRBD1	TRBV7-3	TRBJ2-3	.	TGTGCCAGCAGCTGGACAGGGTCAGATACGCAGTATTTT	CASSWTGSDTQYF
.	TRBV6-5	TRBJ2-7	.	TGTGCCAGCAGCCTACTTAGGGGGAACGAGCAGTACTTC	CASSLLRGNEQYF
TRBD2	TRBV5-1	TRBJ2-1	.	TGCGCCAGCAGCTCCGTCCGGGGGGGCGGGAATGAGCAGTTCTTC	CASSSVRGGGNEQFF
.	TRBV19	TRBJ1-1	.	TGTGCCAGTAGTATCGGGGCAGTTGGAGGAGCTTTCTTT	CASSIGAVGGAFF
.	TRBV6-6	TRBJ1-2	.	TGTGCCAGTCTACGAGGGGGGGCTAACTATGGCTACACCTTC	CASLRGGANYGYTF
TRBD1	TRBV19	TRBJ2-5	few	TGTGCCACCCCCCCCCTCGGGACAGGTCCTCAAGAGACCCAGTACTTC	CATPPLGTGPQETQYF
TRBD1	TRBV4-2	TRBJ1-1	once	TGTGCCAGCAGCCAAGAAGGGACAGGGAGGAACACTGAAGCTTTCTTT	CASSQEGTGRNTEAFF
.	TRBV9	TRBJ2-1	.	TGTGCCAGCAGCGGGGATAACGAGAATGAGCAGTTCTTC	CASSGDNENEQFF
.	TRBV27	TRBJ2-5	.	TGTGCCAGCAGTTGGCGGGTTGGAGAGACCCAGTACTTC	CASSWRVGETQYF
TRBD2	TRBV9	TRBJ2-1	.	TGTGCCAGCAGCGTAGGGTATAGCGGGAGAGATAATGAGCAGTTCTTC	CASSVGYSGRDNEQFF
.	TRBV5-1	TRBJ1-1	.	TGCGCCAGCAGCTTTCGGACGGGGAACACTGAAGCTTTCTTT	CASSFRTGNTEAFF